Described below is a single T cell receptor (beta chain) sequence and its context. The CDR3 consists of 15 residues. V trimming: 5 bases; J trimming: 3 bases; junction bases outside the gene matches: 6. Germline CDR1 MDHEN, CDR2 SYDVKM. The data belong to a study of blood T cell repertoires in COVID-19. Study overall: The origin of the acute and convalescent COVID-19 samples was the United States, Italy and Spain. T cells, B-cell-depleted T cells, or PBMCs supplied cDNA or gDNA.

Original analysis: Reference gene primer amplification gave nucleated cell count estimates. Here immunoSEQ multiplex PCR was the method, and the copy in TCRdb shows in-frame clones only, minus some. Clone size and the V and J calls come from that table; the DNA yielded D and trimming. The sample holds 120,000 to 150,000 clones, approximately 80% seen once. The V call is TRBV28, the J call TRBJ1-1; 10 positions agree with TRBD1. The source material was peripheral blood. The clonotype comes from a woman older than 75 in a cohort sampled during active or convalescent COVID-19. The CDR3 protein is CASSLGGQGYTEAFF. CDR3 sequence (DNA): TGTGCCAGCAGTCTCGGGGGACAGGGGTACACTGAAGCTTTCTTT.